One T cell receptor (beta chain) is described in this entry. This entry comes from a study of blood T cell repertoires in COVID-19. The CDR3 length is 14 residues. Germline V gives CDR1 SGHRS, CDR2 YFSETQ. Trimming stripped 1 base from V and 2 bases from J, with 7 bases between. Per the original data handling: Scientists estimated how many nucleated cells there were by amplifying reference gene primers. This table comes from immunoSEQ multiplex PCR, and its TCRdb copy is limited to in-frame clones, with some not included. V and J calls and clone size come straight from that table; D and trimming were deduced from the DNA. The table lists about 200,000 clones, roughly 85% of them singletons, with roughly a sixth in the top ten.

The receptor comes from a man aged 40-55 years who had recovered from COVID-19. Sequencing input: PBMCs or T cells enriched from blood (not recorded which). This chain uses TRBV5-1 with TRBJ1-3; the D is unclear. As DNA, the CDR3 is TGCGCCAGCAGCTTGATCGGGGCTGGAAACACCATATATTTT. Its translation: CASSLIGAGNTIYF.